This TCR beta chain was found in a study of cytomegalovirus exposure and HLA in healthy donors (dated by TCRdb to the late 2010s). Turning to the overall study: According to a later analysis, the 100 to 150 validation repertoires were produced on the same platform as the 666 repertoires of the first cohort. A separate validation cohort of 100 to 150 different subjects was used in addition to the 666-subject first cohort. The aim of the study was to test whether cataloging public T cell receptors could identify signatures of past pathogen exposure. High-throughput TCR immunosequencing, statistical association of individual TCRs with disease status, and machine learning were combined to predict cytomegalovirus infection status. On the study overall, not on this receptor specifically: It was suggested by the authors that the approach could potentially be generalized to other disease states and immunological phenotypes. A few of the identified cytomegalovirus-associated TCR beta chains were confirmed in vitro to be specific for cytomegalovirus antigens. In the study, some 180 TCR beta chains were listed as associated with cytomegalovirus. Across donors, most TCR sequences were observed very rarely, whereas some public TCRs were present in many individuals. The validation cohort had no HLA typing available for a later analysis, so co-occurrence within that cohort was assessed over all 120 or so repertoires. The classifier was reported to diagnose cytomegalovirus status with high specificity and sensitivity in both the original cohort and the validation cohort. A later analysis found that TCRs clustered in the first cohort also tended to co-occur in the 110 or so validation repertoires, with roughly 95% of cluster scores above 0.

V has 1 base trimmed and J has 10 bases trimmed; junction bases matching no gene number 9. The CDR3 spans 16 residues, from the cysteine through the phenylalanine. Only CDR3 DNA remains: 48 bases, in frame from the first base. CDR1 and CDR2, per the germline V gene, are SGHAT and FQNNGV. Separate from the approximately 670-subject first cohort, the validation cohort of some 130 subjects was the group to which the donors belonged. Regarding this clone: It has no known antigen specificity. No much larger clonotype is one base removed from it; base qualities were not supplied.

The library was made by the immunoSEQ multiplex PCR assay. The authors' analysis ran thus. A statistical classification framework was built to diagnose cytomegalovirus status from the catalog of TCR beta chain sequences. In TCRdb, the immuneACCESS table is reduced to in-frame sequences with V and J assigned. These tables do not hold every clone; where another copy was compared, an unresolved V gene accounts for under half, and the others remain unexplained. V and J calls and clone size follow that table, whereas D and trimming were derived from the DNA. For this sample the table gives some 160,000 clones, of which around 90% were detected only once. Under 3% of the sample is taken by the ten largest.

The chain is made from TRBV11-2 and TRBJ2-1; 11 junctional bases match TRBD2. The source material was PBMCs. This receptor was taken from a man in his late teens or twenties in good health and CMV-seronegative. The CDR3: CASSLALAGGPGEQFF. The DNA is as follows: TGTGCCAGCAGCTTAGCATTAGCGGGAGGGCCGGGAGAGCAGTTCTTC.